This T cell receptor (beta chain) stems from a study of blood T cell repertoires in COVID-19. Sequencing was performed with immunoSEQ multiplex PCR; in TCRdb, only in-frame clones are kept and a portion is missing. The sample includes roughly 20,000 clones, under 90% of them seen just once. Trimming shortened V by 6 bases and J by 8 bases, and 11 bases separated the two germline ends. This CDR3 comprises 12 residues. Germline loops: CDR1 SNHLY, CDR2 FYNNEI. The clonotype was recovered from a man aged 80 or over with acute or convalescent COVID-19. The chain uses TRBV2 and TRBJ2-1; D gene uncertain. The sample taken for sequencing was peripheral blood. The CDR3 sequence is CASRMSSHEQFF. In DNA form, the CDR3 reads TGTGCCAGCAGGATGAGTAGCCATGAGCAGTTCTTC.